This T cell receptor beta chain was sequenced in a study of OX40 agonist ivuxolimab in advanced cancers. On the study more broadly: Having had anti-PD-1, anti-PD-L1 or anti-CTLA-4 therapy before was allowed, and roughly 40% had some.

General observations from the study: Some nonresponders also had low normalized T-cell clonal expansion.

V was cut by 8 bases and J by 9 bases, with 13 bases left in between. Germline lookup yields CDR1 MNHNS and CDR2 SASEGT. This CDR3 spans 11 amino acids. This clone was found a few times. Its antigen is unknown. Here immunoSEQ multiplex PCR was the method, and the copy in TCRdb shows in-frame clones only, minus some. Of some 45,000 clones detected, 82% appear once; the ten largest clones hold roughly 2.2%. This TCR came from an adult with an advanced solid tumor such as melanoma, head and neck, liver or kidney cancer. This chain connects TRBV6-1 to TRBJ1-1; D is undetermined. Sample: CD4+ or CD8+ T cells sorted from blood, taken in a trial of the OX40 agonist ivuxolimab. In nucleotides, the CDR3 is TGTGCCAGCCTCTTCCCTCCGAAAGCTTTCTTT. Its protein is CASLFPPKAFF.